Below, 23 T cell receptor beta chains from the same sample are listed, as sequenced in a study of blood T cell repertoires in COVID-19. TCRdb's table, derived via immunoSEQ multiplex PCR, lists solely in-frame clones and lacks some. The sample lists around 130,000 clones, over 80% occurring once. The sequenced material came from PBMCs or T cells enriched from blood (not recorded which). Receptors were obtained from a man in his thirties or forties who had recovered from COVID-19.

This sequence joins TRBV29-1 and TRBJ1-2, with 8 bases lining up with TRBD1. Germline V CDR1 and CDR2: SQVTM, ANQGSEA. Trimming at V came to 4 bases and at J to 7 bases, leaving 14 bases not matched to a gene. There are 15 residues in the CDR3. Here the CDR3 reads CSVGALGRGRRGYTF. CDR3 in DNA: TGCAGCGTTGGTGCGCTTGGCAGGGGGCGACGTGGCTACACCTTC.

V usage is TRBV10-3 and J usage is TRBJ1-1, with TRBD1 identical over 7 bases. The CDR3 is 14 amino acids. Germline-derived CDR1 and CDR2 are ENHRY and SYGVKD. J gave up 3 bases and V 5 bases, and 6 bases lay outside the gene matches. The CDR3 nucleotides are TGTGCCATCAGTCCGACAGGGAGTGACACTGAAGCTTTCTTT. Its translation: CAISPTGSDTEAFF.

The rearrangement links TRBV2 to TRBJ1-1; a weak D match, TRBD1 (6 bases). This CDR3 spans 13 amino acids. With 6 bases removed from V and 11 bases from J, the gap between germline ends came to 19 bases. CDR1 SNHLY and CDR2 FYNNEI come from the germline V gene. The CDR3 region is CASRTPQGVQAFF. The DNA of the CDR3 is TGTGCCAGCAGGACCCCACAGGGTGTGCAGGCTTTCTTT.

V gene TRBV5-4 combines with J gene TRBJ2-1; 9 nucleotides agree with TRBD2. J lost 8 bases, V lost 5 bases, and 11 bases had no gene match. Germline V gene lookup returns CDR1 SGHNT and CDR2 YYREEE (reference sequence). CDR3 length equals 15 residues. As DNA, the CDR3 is TGTGCCAGCAGGGAAATAGCGGGAGTCTTCGATGAGCAGTTCTTC. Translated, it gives CASREIAGVFDEQFF.

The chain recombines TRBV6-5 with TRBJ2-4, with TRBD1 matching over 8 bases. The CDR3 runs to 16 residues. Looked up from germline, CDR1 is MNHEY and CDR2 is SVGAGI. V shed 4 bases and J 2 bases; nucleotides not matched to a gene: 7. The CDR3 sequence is CASSSPTGVTKNIQYF. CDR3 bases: TGTGCCAGCAGTTCCCCGACAGGGGTGACCAAAAACATTCAGTACTTC.

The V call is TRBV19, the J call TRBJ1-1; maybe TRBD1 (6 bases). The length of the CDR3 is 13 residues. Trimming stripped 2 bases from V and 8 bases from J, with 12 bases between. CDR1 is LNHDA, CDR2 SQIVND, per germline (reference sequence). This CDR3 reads CASSIIPGTEAFF. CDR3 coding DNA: TGTGCCAGTAGTATAATCCCCGGGACAGAAGCTTTCTTT.

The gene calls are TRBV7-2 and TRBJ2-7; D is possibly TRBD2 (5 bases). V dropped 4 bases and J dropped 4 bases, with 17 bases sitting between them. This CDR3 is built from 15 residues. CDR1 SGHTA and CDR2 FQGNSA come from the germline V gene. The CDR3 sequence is CASSSPLAGLYEQYF. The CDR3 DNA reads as TGTGCCAGCAGCTCACCACTGGCAGGACTTTACGAGCAGTACTTC.

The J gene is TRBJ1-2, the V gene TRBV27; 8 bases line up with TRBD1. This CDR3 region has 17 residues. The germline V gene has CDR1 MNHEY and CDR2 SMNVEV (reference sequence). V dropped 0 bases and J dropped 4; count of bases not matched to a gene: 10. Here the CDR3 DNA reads TGTGCCAGCAGTTTATCGGGCAGGGGGCACGTTACCTATGGCTACACCTTC. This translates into CASSLSGRGHVTYGYTF.

CDR3 bases: TGTGCCAGCAGCTTGGGTAGCGGTGGCGCAGATACGCAGTATTTT. Translating gives CASSLGSGGADTQYF. The chain is built from TRBV5-6 and TRBJ2-3, with D tentatively TRBD2 (6 bases). Germline V gives CDR1 SGHDT, CDR2 YYEEEE. The ends were cut back, 0 bases at V and 4 bases at J, with 12 bases in the middle. The CDR3 sequence is 15 residues long.

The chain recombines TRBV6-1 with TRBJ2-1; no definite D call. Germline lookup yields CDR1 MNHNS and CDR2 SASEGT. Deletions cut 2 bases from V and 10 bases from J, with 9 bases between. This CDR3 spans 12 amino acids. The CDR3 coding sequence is TGTGCCAGCAGTGAAATGGCCTCCGAGCAGTTCTTC. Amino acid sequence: CASSEMASEQFF.

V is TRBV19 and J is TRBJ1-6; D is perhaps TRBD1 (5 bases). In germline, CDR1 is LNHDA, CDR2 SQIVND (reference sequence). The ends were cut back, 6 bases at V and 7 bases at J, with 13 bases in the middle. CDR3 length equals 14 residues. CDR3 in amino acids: CASRIRDFNSPLHF. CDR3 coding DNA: TGTGCCAGTAGGATCCGGGACTTCAATTCACCCCTCCACTTT. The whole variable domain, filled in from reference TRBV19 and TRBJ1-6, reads DGGITQSPKYLFRKEGQNVTLSCEQNLNHDAMYWYRQDPGQGLRLIYYSQIVNDFQKGDIAEGYSVSREKKESFPLTVTSAQKNPTAFYLCASRIRDFNSPLHFGNGTRLTVT.

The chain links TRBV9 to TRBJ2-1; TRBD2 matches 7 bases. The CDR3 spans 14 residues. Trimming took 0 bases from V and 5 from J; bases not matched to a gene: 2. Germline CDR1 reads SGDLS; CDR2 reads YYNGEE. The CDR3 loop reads CASSVGGSNNEQFF. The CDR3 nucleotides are TGTGCCAGCAGCGTAGGCGGGAGCAACAATGAGCAGTTCTTC.

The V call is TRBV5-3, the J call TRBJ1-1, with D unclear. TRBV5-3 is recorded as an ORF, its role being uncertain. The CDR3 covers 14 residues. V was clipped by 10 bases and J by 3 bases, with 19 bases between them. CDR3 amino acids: CAGLLGVQYTEAFF. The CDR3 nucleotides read TGTGCCGGTCTTCTCGGGGTGCAATACACTGAAGCTTTCTTT.

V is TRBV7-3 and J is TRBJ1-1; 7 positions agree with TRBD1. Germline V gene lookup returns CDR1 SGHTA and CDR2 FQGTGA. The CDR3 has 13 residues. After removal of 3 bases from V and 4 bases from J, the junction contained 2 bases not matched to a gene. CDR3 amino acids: CASSFQGGTEAFF. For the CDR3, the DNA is TGTGCCAGCAGCTTTCAGGGGGGCACTGAAGCTTTCTTT.

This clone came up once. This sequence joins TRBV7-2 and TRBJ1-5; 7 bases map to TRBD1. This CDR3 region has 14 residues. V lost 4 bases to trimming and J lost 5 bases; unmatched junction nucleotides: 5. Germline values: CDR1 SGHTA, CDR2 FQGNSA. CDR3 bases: TGTGCCAGCAGCTATGGAGACAGGGATCAGCCCCAGCATTTT. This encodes CASSYGDRDQPQHF.

The CDR3 DNA reads TGTGCCAGCAGCTCGACTAGCGGACCCTACAATGAGCAGTTCTTC. Translated, it gives CASSSTSGPYNEQFF. The chain uses TRBV11-2 and TRBJ2-1, with 9 bases aligning to TRBD2. Losses at the gene ends were 4 bases for V and 2 bases for J; bases not matched to a gene: 3. Germline CDR1 and CDR2: SGHAT and FQNNGV. The CDR3 length is 15 residues.

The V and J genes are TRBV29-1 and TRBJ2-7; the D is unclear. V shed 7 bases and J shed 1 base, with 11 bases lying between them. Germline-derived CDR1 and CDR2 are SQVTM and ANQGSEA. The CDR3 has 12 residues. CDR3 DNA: TGCAGCGGCCTGGCAGATTCCTACGAGCAGTACTTC. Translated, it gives CSGLADSYEQYF.

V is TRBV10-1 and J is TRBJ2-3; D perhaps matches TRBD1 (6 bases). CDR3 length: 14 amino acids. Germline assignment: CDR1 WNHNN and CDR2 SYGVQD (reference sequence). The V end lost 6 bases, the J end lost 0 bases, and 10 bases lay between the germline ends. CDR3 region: CASRKDSSTDTQYF. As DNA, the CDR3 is TGCGCCAGCAGAAAGGACAGCAGCACAGATACGCAGTATTTT.

CDR3 coding DNA: TGTGCCAGCAGCTTGGGCCTAGGGGATGTGGACGAGCAGTACTTC. Its translation: CASSLGLGDVDEQYF. The chain links TRBV5-4 to TRBJ2-7, with D perhaps TRBD1 (5 bases). Trimming left V 0 bases short and J 5 bases short, with 15 bases between. The CDR3 runs to 15 residues. Per the germline V gene, CDR1 is SGHNT and CDR2 is YYREEE (reference sequence). The full variable domain, completed using reference TRBV5-4 and TRBJ2-7, is ETGVTQSPTHLIKTRGQQVTLRCSSQSGHNTVSWYQQALGQGPQFIFQYYREEENGRGNFPPRFSGLQFPNYSSELNVNALELDDSALYLCASSLGLGDVDEQYFGPGTRLTVT.

Here the CDR3 DNA reads TGTGCCAGCAGCCTGTCGAACTGGAGCGAGAGTAACACCTTC. Translation: CASSLSNWSESNTF. The V call is TRBV5-5, the J call TRBJ1-2; D is unclear. The CDR3 has 14 amino acids. Trimming took 4 bases from V and 12 from J, leaving 22 bases between them. Germline CDR1 and CDR2: SGHKS and YYEKEE (reference sequence).

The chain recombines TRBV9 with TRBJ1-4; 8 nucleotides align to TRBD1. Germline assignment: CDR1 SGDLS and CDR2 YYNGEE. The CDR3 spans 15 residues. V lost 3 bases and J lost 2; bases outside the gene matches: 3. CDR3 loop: CASSAWTGTNEKLFF. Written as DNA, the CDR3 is TGTGCCAGCAGCGCCTGGACAGGGACTAATGAAAAACTGTTTTTT.

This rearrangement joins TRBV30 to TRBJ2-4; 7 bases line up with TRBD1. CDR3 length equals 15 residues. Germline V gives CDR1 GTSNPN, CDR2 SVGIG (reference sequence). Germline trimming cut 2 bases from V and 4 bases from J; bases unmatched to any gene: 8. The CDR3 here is CAWSNAGTEKNIQYF. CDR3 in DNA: TGTGCCTGGAGTAACGCCGGGACAGAAAAAAACATTCAGTACTTC.

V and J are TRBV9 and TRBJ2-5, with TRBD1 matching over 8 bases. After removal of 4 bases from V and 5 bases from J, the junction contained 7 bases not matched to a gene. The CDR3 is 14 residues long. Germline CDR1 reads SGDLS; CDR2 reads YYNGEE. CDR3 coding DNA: TGTGCCAGCAGCATACGACAGGGGCCGGAGACCCAGTACTTC. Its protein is CASSIRQGPETQYF.